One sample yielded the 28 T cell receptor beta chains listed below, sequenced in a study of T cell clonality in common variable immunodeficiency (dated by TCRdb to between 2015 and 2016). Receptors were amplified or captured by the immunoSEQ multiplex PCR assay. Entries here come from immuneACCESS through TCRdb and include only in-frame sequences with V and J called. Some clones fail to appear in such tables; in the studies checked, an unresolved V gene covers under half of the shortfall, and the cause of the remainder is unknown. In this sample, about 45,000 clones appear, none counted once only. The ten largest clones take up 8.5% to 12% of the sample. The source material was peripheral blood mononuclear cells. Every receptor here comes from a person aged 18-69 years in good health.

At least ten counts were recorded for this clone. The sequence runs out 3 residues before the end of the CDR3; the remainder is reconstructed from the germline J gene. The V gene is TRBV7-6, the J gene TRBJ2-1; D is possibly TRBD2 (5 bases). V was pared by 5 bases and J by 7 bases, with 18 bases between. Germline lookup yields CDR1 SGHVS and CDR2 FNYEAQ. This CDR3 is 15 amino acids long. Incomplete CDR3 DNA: TGTGCCAGCAGCCAAGGACTGACACGCAAAAATGAG. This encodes CASSQGLTRKNE. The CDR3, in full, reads CASSQGLTRKNEQFF.

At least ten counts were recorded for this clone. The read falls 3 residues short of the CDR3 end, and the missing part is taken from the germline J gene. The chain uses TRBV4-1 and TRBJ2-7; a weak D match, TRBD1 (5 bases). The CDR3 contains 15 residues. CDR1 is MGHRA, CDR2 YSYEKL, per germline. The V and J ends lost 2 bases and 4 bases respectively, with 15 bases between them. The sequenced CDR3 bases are TGCGCCAGCAGCCAATTCACAGGAATGACATACGAG. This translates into CASSQFTGMTYE. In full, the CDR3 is CASSQFTGMTYEQYF.

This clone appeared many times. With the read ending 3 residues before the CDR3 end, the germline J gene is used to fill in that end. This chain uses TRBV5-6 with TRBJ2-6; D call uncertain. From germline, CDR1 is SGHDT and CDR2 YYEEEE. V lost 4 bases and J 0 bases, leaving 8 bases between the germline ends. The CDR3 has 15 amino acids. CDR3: CASSLLFSGANVLTF. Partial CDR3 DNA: TGTGCCAGCAGCCTGCTATTCTCTGGGGCCAACGTC.

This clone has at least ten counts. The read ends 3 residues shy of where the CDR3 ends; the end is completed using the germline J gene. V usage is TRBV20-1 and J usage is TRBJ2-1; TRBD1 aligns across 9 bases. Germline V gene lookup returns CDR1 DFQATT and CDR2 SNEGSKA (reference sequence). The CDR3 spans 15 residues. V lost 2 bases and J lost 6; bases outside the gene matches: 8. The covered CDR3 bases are TGCAGTGCTAGAAGGGGGACAGGGACTCCCAATGAG. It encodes CSARRGTGTPNE. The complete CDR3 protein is CSARRGTGTPNEQFF.

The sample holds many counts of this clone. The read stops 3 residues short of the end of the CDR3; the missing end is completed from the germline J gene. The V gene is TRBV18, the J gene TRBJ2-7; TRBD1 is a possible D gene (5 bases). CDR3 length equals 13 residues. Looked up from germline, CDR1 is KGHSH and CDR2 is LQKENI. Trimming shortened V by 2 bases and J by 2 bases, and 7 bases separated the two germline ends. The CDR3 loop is CASSPGHTYEQYF. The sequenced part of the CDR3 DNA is TGTGCCAGCTCACCAGGACACACCTACGAG.

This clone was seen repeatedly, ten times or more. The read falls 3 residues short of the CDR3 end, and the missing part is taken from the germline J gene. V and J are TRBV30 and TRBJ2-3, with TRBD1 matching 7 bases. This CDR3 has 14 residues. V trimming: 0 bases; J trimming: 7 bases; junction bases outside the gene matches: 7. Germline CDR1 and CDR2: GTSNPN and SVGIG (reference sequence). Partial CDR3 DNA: TGTGCCTGGAGTGTACGTAACAGGGGAAATACG. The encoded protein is CAWSVRNRGNT. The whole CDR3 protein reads CAWSVRNRGNTQYF.

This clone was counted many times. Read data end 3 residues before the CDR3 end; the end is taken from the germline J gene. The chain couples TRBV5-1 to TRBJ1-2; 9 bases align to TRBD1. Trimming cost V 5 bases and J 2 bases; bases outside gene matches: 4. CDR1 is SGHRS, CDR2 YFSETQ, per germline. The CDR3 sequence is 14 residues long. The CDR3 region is CASSPGQGNYGYTF. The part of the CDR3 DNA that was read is TGCGCCAGCAGTCCGGGACAGGGAAACTATGGC.

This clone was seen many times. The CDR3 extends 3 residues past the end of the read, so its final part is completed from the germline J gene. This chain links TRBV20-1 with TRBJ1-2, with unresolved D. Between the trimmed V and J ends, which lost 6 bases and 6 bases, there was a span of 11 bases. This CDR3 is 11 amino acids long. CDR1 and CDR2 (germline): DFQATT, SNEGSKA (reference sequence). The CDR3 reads CSALVTNGYTF. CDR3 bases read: TGCAGTGCCCTAGTCACCAATGGC.

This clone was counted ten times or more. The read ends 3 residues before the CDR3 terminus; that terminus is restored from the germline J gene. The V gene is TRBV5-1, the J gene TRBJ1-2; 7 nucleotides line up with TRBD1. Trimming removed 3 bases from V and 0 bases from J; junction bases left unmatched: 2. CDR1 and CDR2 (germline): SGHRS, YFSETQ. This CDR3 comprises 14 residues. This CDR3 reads CASSWGQTNYGYTF. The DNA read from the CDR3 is TGCGCCAGCAGCTGGGGACAGACTAACTATGGC.

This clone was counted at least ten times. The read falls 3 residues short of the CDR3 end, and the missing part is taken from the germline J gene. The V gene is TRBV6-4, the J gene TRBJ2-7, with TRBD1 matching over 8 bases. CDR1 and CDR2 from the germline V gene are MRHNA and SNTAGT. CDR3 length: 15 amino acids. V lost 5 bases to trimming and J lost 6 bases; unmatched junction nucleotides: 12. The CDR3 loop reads CASSQLPGQASEQYF. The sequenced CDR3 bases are TGTGCCAGCAGTCAACTCCCGGGACAGGCTTCCGAG.

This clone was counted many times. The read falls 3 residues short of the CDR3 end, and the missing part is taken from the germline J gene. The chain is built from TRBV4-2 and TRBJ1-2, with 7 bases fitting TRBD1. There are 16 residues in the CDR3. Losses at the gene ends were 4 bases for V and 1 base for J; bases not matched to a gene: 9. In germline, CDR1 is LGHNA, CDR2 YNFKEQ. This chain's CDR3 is CASSPDPGQFNYGYTF. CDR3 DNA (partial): TGTGCCAGCAGCCCCGACCCGGGACAGTTTAACTATGGC.

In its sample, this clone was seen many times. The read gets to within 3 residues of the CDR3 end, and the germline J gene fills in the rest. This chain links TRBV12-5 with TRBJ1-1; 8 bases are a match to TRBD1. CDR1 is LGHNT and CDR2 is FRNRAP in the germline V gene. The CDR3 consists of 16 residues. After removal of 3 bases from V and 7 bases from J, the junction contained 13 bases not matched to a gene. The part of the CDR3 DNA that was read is TGTGCTAGTGGTTTAATGGACAGGGCATTCGGTAATGAA. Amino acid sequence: CASGLMDRAFGNE. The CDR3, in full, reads CASGLMDRAFGNEAFF.

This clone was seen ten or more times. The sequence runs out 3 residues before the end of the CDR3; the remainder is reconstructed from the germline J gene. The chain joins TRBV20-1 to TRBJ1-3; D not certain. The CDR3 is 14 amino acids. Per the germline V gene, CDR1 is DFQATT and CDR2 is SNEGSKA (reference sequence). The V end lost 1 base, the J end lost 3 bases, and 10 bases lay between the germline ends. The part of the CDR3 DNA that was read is TGCAGTGCTAGAGTCCGACGGGGTGGAAACACC. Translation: CSARVRRGGNT. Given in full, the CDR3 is CSARVRRGGNTIYF.

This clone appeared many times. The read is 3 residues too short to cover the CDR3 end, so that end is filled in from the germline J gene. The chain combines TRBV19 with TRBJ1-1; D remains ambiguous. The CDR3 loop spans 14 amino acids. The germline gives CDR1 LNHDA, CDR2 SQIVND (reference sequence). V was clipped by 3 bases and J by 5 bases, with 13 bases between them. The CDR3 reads CASSILIGGTEAFF. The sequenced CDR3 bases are TGTGCCAGTAGTATCCTAATAGGCGGGACTGAA. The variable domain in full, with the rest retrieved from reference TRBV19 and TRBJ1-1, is DGGITQSPKYLFRKEGQNVTLSCEQNLNHDAMYWYRQDPGQGLRLIYYSQIVNDFQKGDIAEGYSVSREKKESFPLTVTSAQKNPTAFYLCASSILIGGTEAFFGQGTRLTVV.

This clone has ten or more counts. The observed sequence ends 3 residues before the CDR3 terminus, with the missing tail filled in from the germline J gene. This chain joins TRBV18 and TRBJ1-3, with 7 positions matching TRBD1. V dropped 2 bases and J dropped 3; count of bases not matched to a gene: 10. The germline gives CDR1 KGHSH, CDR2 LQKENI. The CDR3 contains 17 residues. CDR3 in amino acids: CASSPAGTVVGGNTIYF. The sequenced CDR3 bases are TGTGCCAGCTCACCAGCCGGGACAGTCGTCGGTGGAAACACC.

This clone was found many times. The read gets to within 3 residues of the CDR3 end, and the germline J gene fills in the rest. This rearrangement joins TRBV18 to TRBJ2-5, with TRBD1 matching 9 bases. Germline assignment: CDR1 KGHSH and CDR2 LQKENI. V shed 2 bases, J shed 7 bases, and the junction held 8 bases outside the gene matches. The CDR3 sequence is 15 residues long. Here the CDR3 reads CASSPGQGPWGTQYF. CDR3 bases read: TGTGCCAGCTCACCAGGACAGGGGCCCTGGGGGACC.

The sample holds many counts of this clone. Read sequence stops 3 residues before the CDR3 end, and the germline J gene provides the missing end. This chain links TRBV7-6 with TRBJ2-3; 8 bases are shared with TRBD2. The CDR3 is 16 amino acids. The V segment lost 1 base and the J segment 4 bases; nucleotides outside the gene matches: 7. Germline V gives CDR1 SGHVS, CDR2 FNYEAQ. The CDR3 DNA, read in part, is TGTGCCAGCAGCTTAGAGGGCGGGAGGAGGTCAGATACG. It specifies CASSLEGGRRSDT. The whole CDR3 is CASSLEGGRRSDTQYF.

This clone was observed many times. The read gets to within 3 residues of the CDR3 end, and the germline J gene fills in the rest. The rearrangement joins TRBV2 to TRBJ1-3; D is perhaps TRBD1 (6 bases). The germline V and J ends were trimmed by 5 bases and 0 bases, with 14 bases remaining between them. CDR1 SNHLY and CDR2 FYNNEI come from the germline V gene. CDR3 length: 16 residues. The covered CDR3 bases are TGTGCCAGCAGTACGCAGGGGCGCAGCTCTGGAAACACC. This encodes CASSTQGRSSGNT. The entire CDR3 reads CASSTQGRSSGNTIYF.

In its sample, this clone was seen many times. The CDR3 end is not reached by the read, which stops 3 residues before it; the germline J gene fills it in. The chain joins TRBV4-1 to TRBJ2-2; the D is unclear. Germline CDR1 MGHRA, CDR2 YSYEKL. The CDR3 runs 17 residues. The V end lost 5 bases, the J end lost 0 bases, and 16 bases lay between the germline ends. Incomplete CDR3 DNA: TGCGCCAGCAGCTTGGATAGCATATACGCGAACACCGGGGAG. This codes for CASSLDSIYANTGE. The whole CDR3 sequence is CASSLDSIYANTGELFF.

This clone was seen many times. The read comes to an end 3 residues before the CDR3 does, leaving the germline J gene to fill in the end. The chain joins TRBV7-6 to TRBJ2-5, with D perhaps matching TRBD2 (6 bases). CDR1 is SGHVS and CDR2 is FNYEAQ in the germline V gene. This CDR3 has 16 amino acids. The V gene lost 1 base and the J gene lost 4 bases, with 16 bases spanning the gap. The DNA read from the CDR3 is TGTGCCAGCAGCTTAGAATTATCACTTAGCGGAGAGACC. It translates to CASSLELSLSGET. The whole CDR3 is CASSLELSLSGETQYF.

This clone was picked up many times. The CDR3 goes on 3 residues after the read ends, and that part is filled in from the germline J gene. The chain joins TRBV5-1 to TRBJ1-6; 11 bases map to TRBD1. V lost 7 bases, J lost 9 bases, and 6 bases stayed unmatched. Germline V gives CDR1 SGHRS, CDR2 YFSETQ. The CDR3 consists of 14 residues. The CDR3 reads CASFSGTGGSPLHF. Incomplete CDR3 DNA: TGCGCCAGCTTTTCCGGGACAGGGGGTTCACCC.

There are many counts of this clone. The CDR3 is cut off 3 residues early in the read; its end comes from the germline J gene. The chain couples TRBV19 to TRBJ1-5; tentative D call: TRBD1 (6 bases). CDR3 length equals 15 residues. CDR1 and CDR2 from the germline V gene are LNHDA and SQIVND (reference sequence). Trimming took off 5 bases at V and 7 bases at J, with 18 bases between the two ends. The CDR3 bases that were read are TGTGCCAGTAGTTTCGGGACATCCTTAGGACAGCCC. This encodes CASSFGTSLGQP. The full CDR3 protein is CASSFGTSLGQPQHF.

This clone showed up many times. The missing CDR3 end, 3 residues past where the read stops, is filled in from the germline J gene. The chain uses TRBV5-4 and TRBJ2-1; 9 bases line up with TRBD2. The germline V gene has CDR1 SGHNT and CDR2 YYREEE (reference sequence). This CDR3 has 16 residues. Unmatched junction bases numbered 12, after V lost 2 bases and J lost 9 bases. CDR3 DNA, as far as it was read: TGTGCCAGCAGCTTCGGGGGCCTAGCGGGGTCGAGTGAG. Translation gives CASSFGGLAGSSE. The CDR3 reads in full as CASSFGGLAGSSEQFF. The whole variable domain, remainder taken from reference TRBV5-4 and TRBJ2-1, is ETGVTQSPTHLIKTRGQQVTLRCSSQSGHNTVSWYQQALGQGPQFIFQYYREEENGRGNFPPRFSGLQFPNYSSELNVNALELDDSALYLCASSFGGLAGSSEQFFGPGTRLTVL.

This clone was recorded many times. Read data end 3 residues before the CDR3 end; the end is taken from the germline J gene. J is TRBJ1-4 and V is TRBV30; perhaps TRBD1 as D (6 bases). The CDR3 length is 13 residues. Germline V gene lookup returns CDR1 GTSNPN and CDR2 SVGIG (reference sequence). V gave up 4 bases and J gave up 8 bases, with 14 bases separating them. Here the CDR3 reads CAWNRVLEEKLFF. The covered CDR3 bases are TGTGCCTGGAACAGGGTTCTAGAGGAAAAA.

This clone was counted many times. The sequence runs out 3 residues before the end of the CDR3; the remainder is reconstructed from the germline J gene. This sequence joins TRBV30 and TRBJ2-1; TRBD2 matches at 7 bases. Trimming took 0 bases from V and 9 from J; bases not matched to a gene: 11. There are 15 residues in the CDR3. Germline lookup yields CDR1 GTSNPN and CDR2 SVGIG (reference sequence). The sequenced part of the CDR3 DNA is TGTGCCTGGAGTGTAGGTCACCAGCGGGGCGGTGAG. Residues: CAWSVGHQRGGE. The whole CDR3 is CAWSVGHQRGGEQFF. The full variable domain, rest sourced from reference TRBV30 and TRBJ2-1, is SQTIHQWPATLVQPVGSPLSLECTVEGTSNPNLYWYRQAAGRGLQLLFYSVGIGQISSEVPQNLSASRPQDRQFILSSKKLLLSDSGFYLCAWSVGHQRGGEQFFGPGTRLTVL.

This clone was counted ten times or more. CDR3 sequence: CSAYDSGQGSYEQYF. The part of the CDR3 DNA that was read is TGCAGTGCCTACGATAGCGGACAGGGGTCCTACGAG. V and J are TRBV20-1 and TRBJ2-7, with 9 bases lining up with TRBD1. The read gets to within 3 residues of the CDR3 end, and the germline J gene fills in the rest. This CDR3 region has 15 residues. Germline V CDR1 and CDR2: DFQATT, SNEGSKA (reference sequence). With 6 bases clipped from V and 1 base from J, the junction kept 10 bases outside the gene matches.

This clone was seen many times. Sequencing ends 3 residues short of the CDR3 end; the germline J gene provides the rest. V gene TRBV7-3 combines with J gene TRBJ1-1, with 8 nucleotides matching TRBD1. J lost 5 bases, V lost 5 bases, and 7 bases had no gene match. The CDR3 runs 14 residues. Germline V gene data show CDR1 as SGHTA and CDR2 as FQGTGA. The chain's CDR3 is CASSPSTGGTEAFF. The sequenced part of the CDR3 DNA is TGTGCCAGCAGCCCGTCTACAGGGGGTACTGAA.

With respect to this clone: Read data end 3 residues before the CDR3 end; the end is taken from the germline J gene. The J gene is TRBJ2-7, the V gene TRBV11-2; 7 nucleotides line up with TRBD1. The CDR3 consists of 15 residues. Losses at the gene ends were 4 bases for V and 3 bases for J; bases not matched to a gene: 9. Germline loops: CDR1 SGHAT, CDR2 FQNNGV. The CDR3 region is CASSSAGTDNYEQYF. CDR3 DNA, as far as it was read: TGTGCCAGCAGCTCCGCAGGGACAGACAACTACGAG.